This TCR beta chain was sequenced for a study of human T cells and chemical hapten exposure. Study information: Patients, chiefly female, had alopecia areata, totalis or universalis.

The ends were cut back, 4 bases at V and 2 bases at J, with 8 bases in the middle. This CDR3 has 13 amino acids. Germline assignment: CDR1 SGHNT and CDR2 YYREEE (reference sequence). Time point here: patch test 1, 2 weeks after DPC sensitization. Regarding treatment: therapeutic diphenylcyclopropenone sensitization with weekly scalp DPC. The library put unique molecular identifiers onto individual cDNA molecules. Original handling: TCRs per sample had a median of 95,638 and ranged from roughly 23,224 to 700,000. TCRdb fed the RACE reads into MiXCR, producing one record per CDR3 protein. The V and J calls follow TCRdb's processing rather than the paper's. The profile shows around 75,000 distinct CDR3 sequences, approximately 10% of them singletons.

Sequenced material: whole blood, taken in connection with sensitization to the hapten diphenylcyclopropenone (DPC). This receptor was obtained from an older woman with alopecia areata. Some clones in this sample may be carry-over from other donors' samples. J is TRBJ2-3 and V is TRBV5-4; D ambiguous. CDR3 sequence reads: CASSPSNTDTQYF. DNA for the CDR3: TGTGCCAGCAGCCCTTCGAACACAGATACGCAGTATTTT.